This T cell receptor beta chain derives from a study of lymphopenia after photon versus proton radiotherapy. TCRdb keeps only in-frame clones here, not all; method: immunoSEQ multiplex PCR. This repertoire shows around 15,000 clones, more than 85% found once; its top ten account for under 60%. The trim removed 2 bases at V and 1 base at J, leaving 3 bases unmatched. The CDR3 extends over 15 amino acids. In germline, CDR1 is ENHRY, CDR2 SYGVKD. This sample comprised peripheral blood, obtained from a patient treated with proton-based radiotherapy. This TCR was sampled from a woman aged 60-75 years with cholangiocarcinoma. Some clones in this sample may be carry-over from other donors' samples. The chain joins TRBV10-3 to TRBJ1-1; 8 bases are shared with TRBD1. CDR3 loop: CAISEETGENTEAFF. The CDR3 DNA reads TGTGCCATCAGTGAGGAGACAGGGGAGAACACTGAAGCTTTCTTT.